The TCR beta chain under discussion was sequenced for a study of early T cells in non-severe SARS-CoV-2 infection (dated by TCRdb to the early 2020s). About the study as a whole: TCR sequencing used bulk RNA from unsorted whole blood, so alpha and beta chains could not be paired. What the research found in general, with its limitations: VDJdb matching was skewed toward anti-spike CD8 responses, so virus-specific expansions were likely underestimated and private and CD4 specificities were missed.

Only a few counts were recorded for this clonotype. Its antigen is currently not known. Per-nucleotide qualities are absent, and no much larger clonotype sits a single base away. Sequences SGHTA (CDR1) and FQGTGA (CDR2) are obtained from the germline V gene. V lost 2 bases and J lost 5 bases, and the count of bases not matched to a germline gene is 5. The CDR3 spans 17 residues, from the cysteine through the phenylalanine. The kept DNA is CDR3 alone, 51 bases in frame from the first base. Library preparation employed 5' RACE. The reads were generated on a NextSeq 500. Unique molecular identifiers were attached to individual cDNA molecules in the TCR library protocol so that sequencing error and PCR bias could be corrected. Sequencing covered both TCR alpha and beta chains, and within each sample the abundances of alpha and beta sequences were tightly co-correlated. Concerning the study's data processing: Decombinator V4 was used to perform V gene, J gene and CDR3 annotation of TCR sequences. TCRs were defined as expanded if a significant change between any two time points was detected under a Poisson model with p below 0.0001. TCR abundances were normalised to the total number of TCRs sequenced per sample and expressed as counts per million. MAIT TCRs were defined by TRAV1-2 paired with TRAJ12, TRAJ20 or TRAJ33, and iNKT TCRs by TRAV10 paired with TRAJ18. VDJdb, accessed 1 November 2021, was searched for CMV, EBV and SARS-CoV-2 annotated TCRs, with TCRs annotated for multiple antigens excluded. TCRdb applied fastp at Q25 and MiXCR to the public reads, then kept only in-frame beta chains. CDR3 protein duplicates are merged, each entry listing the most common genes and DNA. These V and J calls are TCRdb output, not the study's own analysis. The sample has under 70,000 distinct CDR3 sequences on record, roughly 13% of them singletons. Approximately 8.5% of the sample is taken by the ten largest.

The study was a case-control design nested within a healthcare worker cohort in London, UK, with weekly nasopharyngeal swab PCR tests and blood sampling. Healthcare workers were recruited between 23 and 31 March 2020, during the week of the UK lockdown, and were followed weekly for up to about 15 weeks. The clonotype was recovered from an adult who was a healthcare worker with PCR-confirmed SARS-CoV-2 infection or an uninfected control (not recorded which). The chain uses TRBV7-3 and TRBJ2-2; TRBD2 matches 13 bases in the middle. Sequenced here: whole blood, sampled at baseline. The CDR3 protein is CASSLVPGLAGTGELFF. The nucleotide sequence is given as TGTGCCAGCAGCTTAGTACCGGGACTAGCGGGAACCGGGGAGCTGTTTTTT.